This TCR beta chain is drawn from a study of blood T cell repertoires in COVID-19. Across the study: Samples came from the United States, Italy and Spain, spanning acute and convalescent COVID-19.

The germline CDR1 and CDR2 sequences are GTSNPN and SVGIG (reference sequence). The CDR3 contains 13 residues. Trimming at V came to 4 bases and at J to 6 bases, leaving 3 bases not matched to a gene. As processed by the authors: By means of reference gene primer amplification, nucleated cell counts were estimated. Generated by immunoSEQ multiplex PCR, the TCRdb table keeps only in-frame clones and is missing some. The V and J calls and the clone size are those of that table, but D and trimming were determined from the DNA. The sample has about 83,000 clones, roughly nine tenths seen once. The chain uses TRBV30 and TRBJ1-4, with 9 bases matching TRBD1. Sequencing used peripheral blood. This receptor was taken from a woman between 50 and 59 years old with active or convalescent COVID-19. This CDR3 is CAWNRGPYEKLFF. In nucleotides, the CDR3 is TGTGCCTGGAACAGGGGGCCCTATGAAAAACTGTTTTTT.